Below are 8 T cell receptor beta chains sequenced from a single sample in a study of control samples from healthy donors and cancer patients. The data were produced by immunoSEQ multiplex PCR, yet TCRdb's version contains in-frame clones alone and is incomplete. The sample consists of under 80,000 clones, around 95% of them appearing once. Material: blood. The receptors were sampled from a woman aged 40 to 50 in good health.

A single count supports this clone. V usage is TRBV20-1 and J usage is TRBJ1-2; TRBD1 matches at 7 bases. This CDR3 has 13 residues. The V segment lost 3 bases and the J segment 6 bases; nucleotides outside the gene matches: 7. Germline loops: CDR1 DFQATT, CDR2 SNEGSKA (reference sequence). CDR3 coding DNA: TGCAGTGCTAGTAGACAGGGAAACGATGGCTACACCTTC. It yields the protein CSASRQGNDGYTF.

The chain uses TRBV5-1 and TRBJ2-2, with TRBD2 matching over 7 bases. The CDR3 extends over 12 amino acids. J lost 7 bases, V lost 4 bases, and 1 base had no gene match. The germline V gene encodes CDR1 SGHRS and CDR2 YFSETQ. CDR3 loop: CASSRDYGELFF. CDR3 bases: TGCGCCAGCAGCCGGGACTACGGGGAGCTGTTTTTT.

The chain couples TRBV11-2 to TRBJ2-5; D might be TRBD1 or TRBD2, each matching 5 bases. V gave up 6 bases and J gave up 4 bases, with 12 bases separating them. The CDR3 is 13 amino acids. Per the germline V gene, CDR1 is SGHAT and CDR2 is FQNNGV. The CDR3, as DNA: TGTGCCAGCAGGTGGGGGAATCGAGAGACCCAGTACTTC. It is translated as CASRWGNRETQYF.

This chain links TRBV7-8 with TRBJ2-3; a possible D gene is TRBD1 (5 bases). The germline V gene encodes CDR1 SGHVS and CDR2 FQNEAQ. This CDR3 is built from 16 residues. The V gene lost 0 bases and the J gene lost 1 base, with 11 bases spanning the gap. CDR3 sequence reads: CASSLAGAKGTDTQYF. The CDR3 nucleotides read TGTGCCAGCAGCTTAGCAGGGGCGAAAGGCACAGATACGCAGTATTTT.

The chain is built from TRBV4-2 and TRBJ1-1, with no clear D. V lost 0 bases and J lost 5, with 10 bases in between. The CDR3 spans 14 residues. Germline V gene data show CDR1 as LGHNA and CDR2 as YNFKEQ. CDR3 nucleotide sequence: TGTGCCAGCAGCCAAGATTGGGGTGGAACTGAAGCTTTCTTT. It codes for CASSQDWGGTEAFF.

This chain uses TRBV30 with TRBJ2-7, with D possibly TRBD1 on 6 matching bases. The V and J ends lost 1 base and 5 bases respectively, with 12 bases between them. The CDR3 runs to 13 residues. Germline lookup yields CDR1 GTSNPN and CDR2 SVGIG (reference sequence). CDR3 sequence reads: CAWSAQGFDEQYF. The DNA of the CDR3 is TGTGCCTGGAGTGCCCAGGGGTTCGACGAGCAGTACTTC.

The genes are TRBV12-5 and TRBJ1-1, with a tentative D call TRBD1 (5 bases). Trimming cost V 6 bases and J 1 base, with 9 bases left between them. This CDR3 comprises 13 residues. Germline loops: CDR1 LGHNT, CDR2 FRNRAP. The DNA for the CDR3 is TGTGCTAGTGGCAACACAGGGAACACTGAAGCTTTCTTT. It yields the protein CASGNTGNTEAFF.

This chain uses TRBV9 with TRBJ1-4; D remains unclear. Trimming pared 1 base from V and 0 bases from J, leaving 4 bases between. CDR3 length equals 14 residues. Looked up from germline, CDR1 is SGDLS and CDR2 is YYNGEE. The CDR3 DNA is TGTGCCAGCAGCGTACTGCCAACTAATGAAAAACTGTTTTTT. This encodes CASSVLPTNEKLFF.